One and the same sample provided the 24 T cell receptor beta chains below, sequenced in a study of cytomegalovirus exposure and HLA in healthy donors. With 60 Vbeta and 13 Jbeta primers, the PCR was carried out. Produced via immunoSEQ multiplex PCR; TCRdb's table is partial and in-frame only. The table records approximately 69,000 clones, around 64% of them present only once. Sequences were obtained from PBMCs. Receptor source: a middle-aged man in good health and CMV-seropositive.

Worth noting for this clone: The germline gene is not matched at one end of the junction; a read error may be the cause. Written as DNA, the CDR3 is TGCGCCAGCAGCCAATACTCAGGGTTCAACAATGAGCAGCTCTTC. Translating gives CASSQYSGFNNEQLF. This rearrangement joins TRBV4-1 to TRBJ2-1, with D perhaps matching TRBD1 (5 bases). Per the germline V gene, CDR1 is MGHRA and CDR2 is YSYEKL. The CDR3 totals 15 residues.

CDR3 sequence: CAISGSRGGGKETQYF. CDR3 nucleotide sequence: TGTGCCATCAGTGGCTCGAGAGGGGGCGGAAAAGAGACCCAGTACTTC. This chain uses TRBV10-3 with TRBJ2-5; 7 bases fit TRBD1. Germline values: CDR1 ENHRY, CDR2 SYGVKD. This CDR3 region has 16 residues. Trimming at V came to 4 bases and at J to 3 bases, leaving 11 bases not matched to a gene.

The rearrangement links TRBV30 to TRBJ2-7; D is possibly TRBD1 (5 bases). Trimming shortened V by 5 bases and J by 5 bases, and 16 bases separated the two germline ends. This CDR3 is 13 amino acids long. Per germline, CDR1 GTSNPN and CDR2 SVGIG (reference sequence). The CDR3 region has the DNA TGTGCCTGGGACCGCGGACAACGGGACGAGCAGTACTTC. It codes for CAWDRGQRDEQYF.

This rearrangement joins TRBV5-4 to TRBJ2-3; 10 bases agree with TRBD1. Germline V gene data show CDR1 as SGHNT and CDR2 as YYREEE (reference sequence). Trimming removed 4 bases from V and 1 base from J; junction bases left unmatched: 3. This CDR3 comprises 15 residues. CDR3 amino acids: CASSIGQGGTDTQYF. The CDR3 region has the DNA TGTGCCAGCAGCATAGGACAGGGGGGCACAGATACGCAGTATTTT. The variable domain in full, with the rest retrieved from reference TRBV5-4 and TRBJ2-3, is ETGVTQSPTHLIKTRGQQVTLRCSSQSGHNTVSWYQQALGQGPQFIFQYYREEENGRGNFPPRFSGLQFPNYSSELNVNALELDDSALYLCASSIGQGGTDTQYFGPGTRLTVL.

The chain couples TRBV27 to TRBJ2-3, with D unclear. CDR1 and CDR2 (germline): MNHEY, SMNVEV (reference sequence). The CDR3 covers 18 residues. V shed 0 bases and J shed 2 bases, with 18 bases lying between them. DNA for the CDR3: TGTGCCAGCAGTTTATCGGCAGGATCAAATGTGGTCACAGATACGCAGTATTTT. Encoded protein: CASSLSAGSNVVTDTQYF.

CDR3 sequence reads: CASSNSGSEQYF. The CDR3 DNA is TGCGCCAGCAGTAATAGCGGCAGCGAGCAGTACTTC. This sequence joins TRBV5-1 and TRBJ2-7; weak D call: TRBD2 (6 bases). Trimming took 5 bases from V and 6 from J, leaving 12 bases between them. Looked up from germline, CDR1 is SGHRS and CDR2 is YFSETQ. The CDR3 contains 12 residues.

V and J are TRBV5-4 and TRBJ1-2; 7 bases line up with TRBD1. Germline values: CDR1 SGHNT, CDR2 YYREEE (reference sequence). The CDR3 contains 13 residues. V was pared by 2 bases and J by 8 bases, with 6 bases of the junction left unmatched. CDR3 loop: CASSFLTGSGYTF. The CDR3 region has the DNA TGTGCCAGCAGCTTCTTGACAGGGAGCGGCTACACCTTC.

CDR3 protein: CASSPLAGGPGGELFF. The DNA for the CDR3 is TGTGCCAGCAGTCCCCTGGCGGGGGGGCCGGGCGGGGAGCTGTTTTTT. The V gene is TRBV28, the J gene TRBJ2-2, with 9 bases fitting TRBD2. Per germline, CDR1 MDHEN and CDR2 SYDVKM. This CDR3 comprises 16 residues. After removal of 5 bases from V and 7 bases from J, the junction contained 11 bases not matched to a gene.

This clone was counted a few times. V is TRBV29-1 and J is TRBJ1-2; possibly TRBD1 for D (6 bases). Germline-derived CDR1 and CDR2 are SQVTM and ANQGSEA. This CDR3 is built from 10 residues. V shed 4 bases and J shed 8 bases, with 8 bases lying between them. The CDR3 nucleotides read TGCAGCGTTGTTACAGGGGGCTACACCTTC. Protein sequence: CSVVTGGYTF.

This clone was seen more than once but under ten times. V usage is TRBV5-5 and J usage is TRBJ2-6, with 8 bases matching TRBD1. The CDR3 is 16 residues long. V shed 1 base and J 2 bases; nucleotides not matched to a gene: 2. CDR1 SGHKS and CDR2 YYEKEE come from the germline V gene (reference sequence). The CDR3 region is CASSLRTGTGANVLTF. Here the CDR3 DNA reads TGTGCCAGCAGCTTGCGGACAGGGACTGGGGCCAACGTCCTGACTTTC.

This sequence joins TRBV30 and TRBJ2-7, with 9 positions matching TRBD1. The CDR3 is made up of 15 amino acids. Germline CDR1 GTSNPN, CDR2 SVGIG (reference sequence). V lost 4 bases to trimming and J lost 1 base; unmatched junction nucleotides: 8. The CDR3 reads CAWTPPGTGSYEQYF. The CDR3 DNA is TGTGCCTGGACCCCACCAGGGACAGGGTCCTACGAGCAGTACTTC.

The chain carries TRBV15 and TRBJ2-1; the D gene is possibly TRBD2 (6 bases). The V end lost 0 bases, the J end lost 7 bases, and 13 bases lay between the germline ends. Per germline, CDR1 LNHNV and CDR2 YYDKDF (reference sequence). The CDR3 has 15 residues. The DNA for the CDR3 is TGTGCCACCAGCAGAGATATCGGGGGTTTTAATGAGCAGTTCTTC. It is translated as CATSRDIGGFNEQFF.

The CDR3 bases are TGCGCCAGCAGCCAAGATATGAGAACGGAAGCTTTCTTT. Protein product: CASSQDMRTEAFF. The genes are TRBV4-1 and TRBJ1-1; no reliable D call. CDR1 and CDR2 from the germline V gene are MGHRA and YSYEKL. V was clipped by 0 bases and J by 8 bases, with 10 bases between them. There are 13 residues in the CDR3.

The chain joins TRBV7-2 to TRBJ1-1; perhaps TRBD1 as D (5 bases). CDR3 length: 15 amino acids. Trimming shortened V by 4 bases and J by 4 bases, and 16 bases separated the two germline ends. The germline CDR1 and CDR2 sequences are SGHTA and FQGNSA. This CDR3 is CASSYKGGAATEAFF. Written as DNA, the CDR3 is TGTGCCAGCAGCTATAAGGGAGGGGCGGCCACTGAAGCTTTCTTT.

This clone came up a few times. The chain combines TRBV7-3 with TRBJ2-2; perhaps TRBD2 as D (5 bases). The V gene's germline CDR1 is SGHTA and CDR2 FQGTGA. With 2 bases removed from V and 7 bases from J, the gap between germline ends came to 17 bases. This CDR3 contains 16 residues. This chain's CDR3 is CASSLHNARGGGELFF. Here the CDR3 DNA reads TGTGCCAGCAGCTTACACAACGCACGAGGAGGCGGGGAGCTGTTTTTT.

This rearrangement joins TRBV7-8 to TRBJ1-1; 7 bases match TRBD1. Germline V gives CDR1 SGHVS, CDR2 FQNEAQ. Unmatched junction bases numbered 11, after V lost 3 bases and J lost 10 bases. The CDR3 runs 14 residues. CDR3 sequence reads: CASSLTGLSERAFF. CDR3 sequence (DNA): TGTGCCAGCAGCTTGACAGGGCTGTCAGAAAGAGCTTTCTTT.

The V and J genes are TRBV5-1 and TRBJ1-2; maybe TRBD1 (5 bases). Germline V gene sequence: CDR1 SGHRS, CDR2 YFSETQ. The CDR3 consists of 16 residues. With 5 bases removed from V and 3 bases from J, the gap between germline ends came to 20 bases. The CDR3 region is CASSPGGSLLYYGYTF. The CDR3 bases are TGCGCCAGCAGTCCCGGGGGATCACTTCTATACTATGGCTACACCTTC.

The rearrangement joins TRBV5-1 to TRBJ2-7; D is perhaps TRBD1 (6 bases). CDR3 length equals 13 residues. Germline CDR1 is SGHRS and CDR2 is YFSETQ. Trimming removed 4 bases at V and 0 bases at J, with 8 bases between. CDR3 coding DNA: TGCGCCAGCAGCCCGGACAGCTCCTACGAGCAGTACTTC. This sequence encodes CASSPDSSYEQYF.

This clone was seen a handful of times. V and J are TRBV7-3 and TRBJ2-6; 9 bases are a match to TRBD1. The CDR3 covers 18 residues. CDR1 is SGHTA, CDR2 FQGTGA, per germline. J gave up 2 bases and V 2 bases, and 7 bases lay outside the gene matches. CDR3 sequence (DNA): TGTGCCAGCAGCTTACGGGGACAGGGCAGGGCTGGGGCCAACGTCCTGACTTTC. Translating gives CASSLRGQGRAGANVLTF.

The chain carries TRBV18 and TRBJ2-3; D call uncertain. The CDR3 runs to 14 residues. Germline CDR1 KGHSH, CDR2 LQKENI. V lost 0 bases and J lost 2, with 6 bases in between. The CDR3 spells CASSPPAATDTQYF. For the CDR3, the DNA is TGTGCCAGCTCACCACCGGCCGCCACAGATACGCAGTATTTT.

V and J are TRBV4-1 and TRBJ2-5, with 8 bases identical to TRBD2. V lost 2 bases and J lost 5; bases outside the gene matches: 7. This CDR3 comprises 15 residues. Germline CDR1 MGHRA, CDR2 YSYEKL. The CDR3 nucleotides read TGCGCCAGCAGCCAATCCAGGACTAGCTGGGAGACCCAGTACTTC. It translates to CASSQSRTSWETQYF.

The chain has TRBV6-5 and TRBJ1-5, with TRBD1 identical over 8 bases. CDR1 MNHEY and CDR2 SVGAGI come from the germline V gene. The junction had 6 bases not matched to a gene; V was cut back by 2 bases and J by 6 bases. The CDR3 is 15 residues long. The chain's CDR3 is CASSYRGQVGQPQHF. CDR3 coding DNA: TGTGCCAGCAGTTACCGGGGACAGGTGGGTCAGCCCCAGCATTTT.

V and J are TRBV7-8 and TRBJ2-3; 8 nucleotides agree with TRBD1. The CDR3 is 13 residues long. Germline values: CDR1 SGHVS, CDR2 FQNEAQ. The V segment lost 4 bases and the J segment 3 bases; nucleotides outside the gene matches: 0. This chain's CDR3 is CASSWDRTDTQYF. The CDR3 region has the DNA TGTGCCAGCAGCTGGGACAGGACAGATACGCAGTATTTT.

The chain links TRBV19 to TRBJ2-3; 9 nucleotides match TRBD2. The CDR3 runs 13 residues. Germline V gene sequence: CDR1 LNHDA, CDR2 SQIVND (reference sequence). The trim removed 8 bases at V and 4 bases at J, leaving 4 bases unmatched. Written as DNA, the CDR3 is TGTGCCAGTGGCGGGGGGGCCGCAGATACGCAGTATTTT. Protein product: CASGGGAADTQYF.